This entry lists 2 T cell receptor beta chains sequenced from one sample in a study of Ad26.COV2.S vaccination and SARS-CoV-2 variants. Libraries were prepared by immunoSEQ multiplex PCR; TCRdb keeps only in-frame clonotypes and omits some of them. The table shows under 600,000 clones, with 80% to 90% occurring only once. Treatment of the sample: over 15 received Ad26.COV2.S at low or high dose, single or two shots; about 5 received placebo; per-sample allocation not given. After the first vaccine or placebo injection, samples were drawn on day 63. The source was peripheral blood, collected in a trial of Ad26.COV2.S vaccine versus placebo. All receptors come from a person aged 18-65 years who received the Ad26.COV2.S COVID-19 vaccine or a placebo.

This clone was recorded only once. The rearrangement uses TRBV2 and TRBJ2-1; 8 bases map to TRBD2. Losses at the gene ends were 8 bases for V and 8 bases for J; bases not matched to a gene: 14. The CDR3 is made up of 15 amino acids. Germline V gene data show CDR1 as SNHLY and CDR2 as FYNNEI. CDR3 DNA: TGTGCCAGCGGAACCCCGGGACTAGGGGGAGATGAGCAGTTCTTC. Its protein product is CASGTPGLGGDEQFF.

The count of this clone is one. The chain has TRBV7-2 and TRBJ2-5; tentative D call: TRBD2 (5 bases). Deletions cut 0 bases from V and 6 bases from J, with 8 bases between. The CDR3 has 13 residues. Looked up from germline, CDR1 is SGHTA and CDR2 is FQGNSA. This chain's CDR3 is CASSLAGVKTQYF. For the CDR3, the DNA is TGTGCCAGCAGCTTAGCGGGAGTGAAGACCCAGTACTTC.